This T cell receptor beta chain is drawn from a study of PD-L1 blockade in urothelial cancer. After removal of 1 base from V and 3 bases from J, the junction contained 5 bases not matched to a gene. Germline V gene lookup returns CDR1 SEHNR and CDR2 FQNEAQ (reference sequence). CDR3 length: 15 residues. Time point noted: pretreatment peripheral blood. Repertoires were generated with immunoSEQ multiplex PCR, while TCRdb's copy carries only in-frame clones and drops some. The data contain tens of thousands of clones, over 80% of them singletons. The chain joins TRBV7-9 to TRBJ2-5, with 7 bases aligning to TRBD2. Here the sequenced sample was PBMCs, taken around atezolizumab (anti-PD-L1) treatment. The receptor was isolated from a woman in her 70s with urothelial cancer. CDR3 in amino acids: CASSLGLGGEETQYF. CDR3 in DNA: TGTGCCAGCAGCTTAGGTCTGGGAGGGGAAGAGACCCAGTACTTC.